These 17 T cell receptor beta chains were sequenced from one sample in a study of cytomegalovirus exposure and HLA in healthy donors. With 60 Vbeta and 13 Jbeta primers, the PCR was carried out. TCRdb's table, derived via immunoSEQ multiplex PCR, lists solely in-frame clones and lacks some. The sample carries approximately 200,000 clones, roughly four fifths recorded once. The sequenced sample consisted of PBMCs. The receptors were sampled from a boy aged 2 to 10 in good health and CMV-seronegative.

V gene TRBV5-6 combines with J gene TRBJ1-5; TRBD1 matches at 9 bases. With V trimmed by 4 bases and J by 7 bases, 12 bases remained unmatched. The CDR3 is 16 residues long. Germline V gene lookup returns CDR1 SGHDT and CDR2 YYEEEE. The CDR3 DNA follows: TGTGCCAGCAGCCTTTTATACAGGGGGCGCGGGCAGCCCCAGCATTTT. Translation gives CASSLLYRGRGQPQHF.

The chain couples TRBV7-2 to TRBJ1-2; the D is unclear. Germline-derived CDR1 and CDR2 are SGHTA and FQGNSA. Trimming left V 0 bases short and J 2 bases short, with 7 bases between. The CDR3 sequence is 14 residues long. Here the CDR3 reads CASSLAGRNYGYTF. CDR3 bases: TGTGCCAGCAGCTTAGCCGGTAGAAACTATGGCTACACCTTC.

The count of this clone is one. The chain links TRBV4-3 to TRBJ2-1; a weak D match, TRBD2 (6 bases). Trimming took off 4 bases at V and 0 bases at J, with 19 bases between the two ends. CDR1 LGHNA and CDR2 YSLEER come from the germline V gene. This CDR3 is built from 18 residues. CDR3 DNA sequence: TGCGCCAGCAGCCCCGGGGAGGCGGCTATCAGCTCCTACAATGAGCAGTTCTTC. This gives the protein CASSPGEAAISSYNEQFF.

This chain connects TRBV4-3 to TRBJ2-3; maybe TRBD1 (5 bases). The CDR3 is 15 amino acids. Germline V gene lookup returns CDR1 LGHNA and CDR2 YSLEER. Trimming took 0 bases from V and 3 from J, leaving 10 bases between them. CDR3 DNA: TGCGCCAGCAGCCAAGATCTCCAGGGAACAGATACGCAGTATTTT. Translated, it gives CASSQDLQGTDTQYF.

The chain joins TRBV4-3 to TRBJ2-1; 12 positions match TRBD2. This CDR3 has 17 residues. Germline CDR1 is LGHNA and CDR2 is YSLEER. The junction had 8 bases not matched to a gene; V was cut back by 0 bases and J by 8 bases. CDR3 amino acids: CASSQDPASGGADEQFF. CDR3 in DNA: TGCGCCAGCAGCCAAGATCCGGCTAGCGGGGGGGCCGATGAGCAGTTCTTC.

The chain uses TRBV4-1 and TRBJ2-1; 7 bases agree with TRBD2. The CDR3 sequence is 15 residues long. The germline CDR1 and CDR2 sequences are MGHRA and YSYEKL. V shed 4 bases and J 2 bases; nucleotides not matched to a gene: 5. The CDR3 nucleotides read TGCGCCAGCAGCCCGCCGGGGGGTCCCTACAATGAGCAGTTCTTC. Protein: CASSPPGGPYNEQFF.

The chain employs TRBV6-1 and TRBJ2-1, with 7 nucleotides matching TRBD1. Germline V gives CDR1 MNHNS, CDR2 SASEGT. The ends lost 3 bases at V and 5 bases at J; junction bases unmatched: 4. This CDR3 contains 14 residues. CDR3 protein: CASSDDRADNEQFF. The CDR3 nucleotides read TGTGCCAGCAGTGACGACAGGGCAGACAATGAGCAGTTCTTC.

The DNA for the CDR3 is TGTGCCAGCAGCGTTCAAGGGGCGGGAGGCTACACCTTC. This codes for CASSVQGAGGYTF. The chain recombines TRBV9 with TRBJ1-2; TRBD1 is a possible D gene (5 bases). This CDR3 has 13 residues. V was shortened by 2 bases and J by 8 bases, with 13 bases between the two germline ends. The V gene's germline CDR1 is SGDLS and CDR2 YYNGEE.

This rearrangement joins TRBV7-3 to TRBJ1-5; no reliable D call. Trimming took 0 bases from V and 4 from J, leaving 4 bases between them. Germline loops: CDR1 SGHTA, CDR2 FQGTGA. This CDR3 region has 13 residues. In nucleotides, the CDR3 is TGTGCCAGCAGCTTAACCCCGAATCAGCCCCAGCATTTT. This gives the protein CASSLTPNQPQHF.

A single count supports this clone. This chain connects TRBV6-1 to TRBJ1-2, with a possible D match to TRBD1 (5 bases). The CDR3 has 13 residues. V dropped 4 bases and J dropped 4 bases, with 10 bases sitting between them. The germline CDR1 and CDR2 sequences are MNHNS and SASEGT. The CDR3 protein is CASSAGHPYGYTF. DNA for the CDR3: TGTGCCAGCAGTGCCGGACACCCCTATGGCTACACCTTC.

The chain carries TRBV19 and TRBJ2-5, with TRBD1 as a possible D gene (5 bases). The CDR3 runs 14 residues. The germline V gene encodes CDR1 LNHDA and CDR2 SQIVND (reference sequence). The V gene lost 3 bases and the J gene lost 2 bases, with 10 bases spanning the gap. CDR3 in amino acids: CASSISTAQETQYF. In DNA form, the CDR3 reads TGTGCCAGTAGTATCTCGACAGCACAAGAGACCCAGTACTTC.

J is TRBJ2-7 and V is TRBV9, with a weak D call TRBD2 (6 bases). The V and J ends lost 0 bases and 2 bases respectively, with 12 bases between them. CDR1 and CDR2 (germline): SGDLS, YYNGEE. The CDR3 sequence is 15 residues long. The CDR3 DNA follows: TGTGCCAGCAGCGTAGGGCGGGGCAACACCTACGAGCAGTACTTC. This gives the protein CASSVGRGNTYEQYF. The full variable domain, its missing parts supplied by reference TRBV9 and TRBJ2-7, is DSGVTQTPKHLITATGQRVTLRCSPRSGDLSVYWYQQSLDQGLQFLIQYYNGEERAKGNILERFSAQQFPDLHSELNLSSLELGDSALYFCASSVGRGNTYEQYFGPGTRLTVT.

The chain recombines TRBV19 with TRBJ2-7; the D gene is possibly TRBD2 (5 bases). Germline V gene data show CDR1 as LNHDA and CDR2 as SQIVND (reference sequence). V was cut by 10 bases and J by 2 bases, with 15 bases left in between. The CDR3 consists of 13 residues. The CDR3, as DNA: TGTGCCACCCAAGGGAGCCCGCCCTACGAGCAGTACTTC. Translation: CATQGSPPYEQYF.

The rearrangement joins TRBV9 to TRBJ2-2; D possibly corresponds to TRBD1 (6 bases). The CDR3 sequence is 15 residues long. V was pared by 1 base and J by 4 bases, with 11 bases between. CDR1 is SGDLS, CDR2 YYNGEE, per germline. The CDR3 nucleotides are TGTGCCAGCAGCGTAAGCTCAGGGGTCACCGGGGAGCTGTTTTTT. It encodes CASSVSSGVTGELFF.

This chain connects TRBV27 to TRBJ2-1, with D tentatively TRBD2 (5 bases). CDR3 length equals 15 residues. Per the germline V gene, CDR1 is MNHEY and CDR2 is SMNVEV (reference sequence). V lost 3 bases and J lost 0, with 9 bases in between. In DNA, the CDR3 is TGTGCCAGCAGTTTCCTAGCTCACTCCTACAATGAGCAGTTCTTC. It is translated as CASSFLAHSYNEQFF.

The CDR3 protein is CATSRDDYSYEQYF. The CDR3 DNA reads TGTGCCACCAGCAGGGACGACTACTCCTACGAGCAGTACTTC. V and J are TRBV15 and TRBJ2-7; D possibly corresponds to TRBD2 (5 bases). The CDR3 extends over 14 amino acids. The germline gives CDR1 LNHNV, CDR2 YYDKDF (reference sequence). V gave up 3 bases and J gave up 0 bases, with 9 bases separating them.

The chain carries TRBV5-6 and TRBJ1-5; no reliable D call. V shed 2 bases and J shed 3 bases, with 12 bases lying between them. In germline, CDR1 is SGHDT, CDR2 YYEEEE. CDR3 length: 15 residues. The CDR3 region has the DNA TGTGCCAGCAGCTTATCTCTGCGGAACAATCAGCCCCAGCATTTT. Its translation is CASSLSLRNNQPQHF.